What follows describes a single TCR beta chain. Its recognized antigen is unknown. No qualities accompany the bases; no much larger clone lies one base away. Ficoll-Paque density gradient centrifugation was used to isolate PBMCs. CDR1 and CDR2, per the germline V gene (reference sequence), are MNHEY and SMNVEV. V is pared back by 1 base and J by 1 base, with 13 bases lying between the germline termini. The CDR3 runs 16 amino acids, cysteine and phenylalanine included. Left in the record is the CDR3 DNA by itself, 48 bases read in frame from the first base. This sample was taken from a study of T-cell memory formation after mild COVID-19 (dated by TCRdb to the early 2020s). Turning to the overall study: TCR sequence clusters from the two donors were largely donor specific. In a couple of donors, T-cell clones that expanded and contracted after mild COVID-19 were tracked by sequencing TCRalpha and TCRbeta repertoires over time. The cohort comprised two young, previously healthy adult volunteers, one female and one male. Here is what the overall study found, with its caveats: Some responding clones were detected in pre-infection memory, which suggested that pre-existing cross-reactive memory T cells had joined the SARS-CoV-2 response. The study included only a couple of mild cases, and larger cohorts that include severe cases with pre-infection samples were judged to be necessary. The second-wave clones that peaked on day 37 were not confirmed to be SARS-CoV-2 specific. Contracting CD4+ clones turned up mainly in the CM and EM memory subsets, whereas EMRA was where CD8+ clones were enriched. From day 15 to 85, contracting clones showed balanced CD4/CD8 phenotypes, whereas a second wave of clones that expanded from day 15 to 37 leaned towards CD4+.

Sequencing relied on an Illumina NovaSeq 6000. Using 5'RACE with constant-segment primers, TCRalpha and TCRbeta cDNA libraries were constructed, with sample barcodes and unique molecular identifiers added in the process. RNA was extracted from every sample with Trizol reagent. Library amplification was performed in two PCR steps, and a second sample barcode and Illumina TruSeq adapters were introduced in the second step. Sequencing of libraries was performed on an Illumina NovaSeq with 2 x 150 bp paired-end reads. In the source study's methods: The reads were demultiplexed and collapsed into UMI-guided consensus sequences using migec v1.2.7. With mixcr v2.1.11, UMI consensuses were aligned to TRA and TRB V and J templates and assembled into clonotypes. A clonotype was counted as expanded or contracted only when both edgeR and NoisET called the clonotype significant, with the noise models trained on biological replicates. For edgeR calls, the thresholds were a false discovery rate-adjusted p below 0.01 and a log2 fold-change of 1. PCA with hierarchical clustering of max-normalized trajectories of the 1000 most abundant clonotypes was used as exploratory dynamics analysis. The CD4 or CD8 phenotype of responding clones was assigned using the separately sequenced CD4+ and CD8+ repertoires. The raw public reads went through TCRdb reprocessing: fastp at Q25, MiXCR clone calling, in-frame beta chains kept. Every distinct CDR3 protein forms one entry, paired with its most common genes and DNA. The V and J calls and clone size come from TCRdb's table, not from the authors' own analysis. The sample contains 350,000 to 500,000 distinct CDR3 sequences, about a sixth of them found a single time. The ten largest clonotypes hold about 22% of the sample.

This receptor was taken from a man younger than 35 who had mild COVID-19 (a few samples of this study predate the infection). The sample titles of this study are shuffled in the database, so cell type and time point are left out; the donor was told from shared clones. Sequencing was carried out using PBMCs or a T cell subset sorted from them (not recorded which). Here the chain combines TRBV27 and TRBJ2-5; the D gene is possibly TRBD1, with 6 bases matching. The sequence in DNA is TGTGCCAGCAGTTTATTGTCAGGGGACCTCCAAGAGACCCAGTACTTC. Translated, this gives CASSLLSGDLQETQYF.